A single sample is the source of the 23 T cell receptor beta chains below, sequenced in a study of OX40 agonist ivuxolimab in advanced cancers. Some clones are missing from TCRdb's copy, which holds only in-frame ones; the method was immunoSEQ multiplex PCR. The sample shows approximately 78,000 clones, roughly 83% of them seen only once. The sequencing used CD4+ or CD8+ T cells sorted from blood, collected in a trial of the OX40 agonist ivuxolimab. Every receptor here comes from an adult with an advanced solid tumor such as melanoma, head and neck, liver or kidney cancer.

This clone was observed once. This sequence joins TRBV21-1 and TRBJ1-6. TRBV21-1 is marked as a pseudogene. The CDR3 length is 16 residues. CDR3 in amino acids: CASSNFYSSYNSPLHF. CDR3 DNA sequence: TGTGCCAGCAGCAATTTTTATAGCTCCTATAATTCACCCCTCCACTTT.

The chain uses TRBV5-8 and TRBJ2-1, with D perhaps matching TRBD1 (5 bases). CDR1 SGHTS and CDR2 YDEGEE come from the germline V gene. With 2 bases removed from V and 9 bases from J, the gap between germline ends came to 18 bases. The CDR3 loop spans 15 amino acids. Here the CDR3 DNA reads TGTGCCAGCAGCTTTGGGGCGGTAAGCAACCGTGAGCAGTTCTTC. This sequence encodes CASSFGAVSNREQFF.

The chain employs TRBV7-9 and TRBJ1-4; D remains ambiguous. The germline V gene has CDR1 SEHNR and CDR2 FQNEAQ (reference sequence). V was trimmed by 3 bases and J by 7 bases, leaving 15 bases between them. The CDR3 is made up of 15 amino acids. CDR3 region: CASSFPRHRGEKLFF. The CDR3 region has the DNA TGTGCCAGCAGCTTTCCCCGACACCGGGGTGAAAAACTGTTTTTT.

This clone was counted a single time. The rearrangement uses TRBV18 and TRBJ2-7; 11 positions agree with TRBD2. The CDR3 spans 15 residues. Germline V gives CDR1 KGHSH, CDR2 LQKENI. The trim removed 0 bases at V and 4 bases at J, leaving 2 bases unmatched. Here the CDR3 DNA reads TGTGCCAGCTCACCACCTTCTAGCGGGAGGTACGAGCAGTACTTC. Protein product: CASSPPSSGRYEQYF.

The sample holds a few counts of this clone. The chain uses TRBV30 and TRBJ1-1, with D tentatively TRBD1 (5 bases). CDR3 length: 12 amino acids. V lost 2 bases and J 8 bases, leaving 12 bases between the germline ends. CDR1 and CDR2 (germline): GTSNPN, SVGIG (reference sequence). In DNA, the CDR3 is TGTGCCTGGAGTTCCCCGACAGAGGAAGCTTTCTTT. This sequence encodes CAWSSPTEEAFF. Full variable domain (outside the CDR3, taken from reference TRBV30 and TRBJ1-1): SQTIHQWPATLVQPVGSPLSLECTVEGTSNPNLYWYRQAAGRGLQLLFYSVGIGQISSEVPQNLSASRPQDRQFILSSKKLLLSDSGFYLCAWSSPTEEAFFGQGTRLTVV.

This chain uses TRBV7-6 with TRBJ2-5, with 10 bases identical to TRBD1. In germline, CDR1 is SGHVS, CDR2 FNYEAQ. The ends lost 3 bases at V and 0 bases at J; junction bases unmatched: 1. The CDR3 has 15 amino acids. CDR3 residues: CASSFGTGDQETQYF. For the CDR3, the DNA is TGTGCCAGCAGCTTTGGGACAGGGGACCAAGAGACCCAGTACTTC.

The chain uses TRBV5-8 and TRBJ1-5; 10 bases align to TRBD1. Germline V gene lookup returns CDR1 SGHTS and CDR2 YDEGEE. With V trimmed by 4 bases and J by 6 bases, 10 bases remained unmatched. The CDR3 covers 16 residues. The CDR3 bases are TGTGCCAGCAGCCTCGGACAGGGGGGAATAAGTCAGCCCCAGCATTTT. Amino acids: CASSLGQGGISQPQHF. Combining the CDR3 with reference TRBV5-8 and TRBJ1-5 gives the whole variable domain EAGVTQSPTHLIKTRGQQATLRCSPISGHTSVYWYQQALGLGLQFLLWYDEGEERNRGNFPPRFSGRQFPNYSSELNVNALELEDSALYLCASSLGQGGISQPQHFGDGTRLSIL.

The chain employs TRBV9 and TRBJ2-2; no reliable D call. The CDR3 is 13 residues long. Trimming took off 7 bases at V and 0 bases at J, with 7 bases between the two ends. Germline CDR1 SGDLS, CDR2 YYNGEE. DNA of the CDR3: TGTGCCAGCTCAGACCCGAACACCGGGGAGCTGTTTTTT. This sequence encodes CASSDPNTGELFF.

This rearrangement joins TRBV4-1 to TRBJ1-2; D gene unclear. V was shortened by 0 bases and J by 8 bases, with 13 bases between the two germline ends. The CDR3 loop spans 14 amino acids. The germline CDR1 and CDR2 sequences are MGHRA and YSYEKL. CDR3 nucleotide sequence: TGCGCCAGCAGCCAAGACACGGCCCGAGGGGGCTACACCTTC. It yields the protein CASSQDTARGGYTF.

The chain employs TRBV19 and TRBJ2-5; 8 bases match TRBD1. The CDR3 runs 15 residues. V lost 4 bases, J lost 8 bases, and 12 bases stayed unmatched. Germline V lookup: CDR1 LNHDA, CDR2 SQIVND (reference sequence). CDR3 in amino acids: CASSNEGQGRETQYF. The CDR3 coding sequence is TGTGCCAGTAGTAATGAAGGACAGGGTAGAGAAACCCAGTACTTC. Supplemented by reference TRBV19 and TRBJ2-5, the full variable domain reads DGGITQSPKYLFRKEGQNVTLSCEQNLNHDAMYWYRQDPGQGLRLIYYSQIVNDFQKGDIAEGYSVSREKKESFPLTVTSAQKNPTAFYLCASSNEGQGRETQYFGPGTRLLVL.

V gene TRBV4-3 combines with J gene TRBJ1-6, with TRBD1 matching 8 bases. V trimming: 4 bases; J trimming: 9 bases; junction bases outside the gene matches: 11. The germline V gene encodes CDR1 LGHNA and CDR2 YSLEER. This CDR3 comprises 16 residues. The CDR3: CASSPIPTGESSPLHF. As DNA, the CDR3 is TGCGCCAGCAGCCCCATACCGACAGGGGAGTCTTCACCCCTCCACTTT.

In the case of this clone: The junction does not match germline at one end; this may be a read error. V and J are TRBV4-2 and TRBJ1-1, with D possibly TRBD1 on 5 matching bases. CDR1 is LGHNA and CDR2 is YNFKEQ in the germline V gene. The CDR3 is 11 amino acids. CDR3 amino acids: CASSQGTVAFF. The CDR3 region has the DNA TGTGCCAGCAGCCAGGGGACTGTAGCTTTCTTT.

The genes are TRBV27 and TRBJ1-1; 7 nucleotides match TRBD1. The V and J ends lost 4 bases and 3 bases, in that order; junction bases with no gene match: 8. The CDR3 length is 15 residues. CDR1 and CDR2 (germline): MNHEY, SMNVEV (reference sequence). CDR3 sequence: CASSSRTGRDTEAFF. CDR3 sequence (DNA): TGTGCCAGCAGTTCCAGGACAGGAAGGGACACTGAAGCTTTCTTT.

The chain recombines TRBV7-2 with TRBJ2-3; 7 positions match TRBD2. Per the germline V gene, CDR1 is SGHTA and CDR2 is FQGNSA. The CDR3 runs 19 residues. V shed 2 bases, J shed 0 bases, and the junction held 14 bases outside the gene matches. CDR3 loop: CASSLRVSRGRASTDTQYF. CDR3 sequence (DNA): TGTGCCAGCAGCTTAAGAGTATCCCGCGGGAGAGCTAGCACAGATACGCAGTATTTT. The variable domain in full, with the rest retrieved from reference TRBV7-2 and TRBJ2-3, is GAGVSQSPSNKVTEKGKDVELRCDPISGHTALYWYRQSLGQGLEFLIYFQGNSAPDKSGLPSDRFSAERTGGSVSTLTIQRTQQEDSAVYLCASSLRVSRGRASTDTQYFGPGTRLTVL.

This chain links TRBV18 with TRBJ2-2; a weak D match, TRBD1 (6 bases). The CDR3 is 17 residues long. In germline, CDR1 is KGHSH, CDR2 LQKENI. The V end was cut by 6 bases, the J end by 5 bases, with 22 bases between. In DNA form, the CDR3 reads TGTGCCAGCTCTCTCCTCCGCCCTAGCAGGGGAACCGGGGAGCTGTTTTTT. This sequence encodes CASSLLRPSRGTGELFF.

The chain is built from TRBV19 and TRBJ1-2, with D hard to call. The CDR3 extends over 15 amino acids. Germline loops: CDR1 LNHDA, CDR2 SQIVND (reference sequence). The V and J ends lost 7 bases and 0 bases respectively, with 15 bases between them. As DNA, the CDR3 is TGTGCCAGTAACAAATTCTGGGGAGCTAACTATGGCTACACCTTC. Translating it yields CASNKFWGANYGYTF.

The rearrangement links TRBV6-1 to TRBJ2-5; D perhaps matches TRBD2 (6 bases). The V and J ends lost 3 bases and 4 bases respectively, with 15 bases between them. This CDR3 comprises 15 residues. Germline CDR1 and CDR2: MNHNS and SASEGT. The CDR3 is CASSEKWRAGETQYF. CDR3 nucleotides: TGTGCCAGCAGTGAGAAATGGAGGGCCGGAGAGACCCAGTACTTC.

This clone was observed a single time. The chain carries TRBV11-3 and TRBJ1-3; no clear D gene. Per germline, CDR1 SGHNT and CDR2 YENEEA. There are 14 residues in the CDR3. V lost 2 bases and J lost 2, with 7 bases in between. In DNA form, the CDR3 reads TGTGCCAGCAGCTTAATGGGCGCTGGAAACACCATATATTTT. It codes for CASSLMGAGNTIYF.

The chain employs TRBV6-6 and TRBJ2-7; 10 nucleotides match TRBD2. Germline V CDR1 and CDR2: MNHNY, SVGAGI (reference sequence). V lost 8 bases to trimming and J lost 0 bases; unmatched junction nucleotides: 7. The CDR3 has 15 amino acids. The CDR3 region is CASGSGTSDSYEQYF. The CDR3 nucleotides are TGTGCCAGCGGGTCCGGGACTAGCGACTCCTACGAGCAGTACTTC.

The DNA for the CDR3 is TGTGCCACCAGCAGAGATCGGTCGGGAGCTGGCAATGAGCAGTTCTTC. Translated, it gives CATSRDRSGAGNEQFF. The rearrangement links TRBV15 to TRBJ2-1; weak D call: TRBD2 (6 bases). The CDR3 is 16 residues long. Germline V gene lookup returns CDR1 LNHNV and CDR2 YYDKDF (reference sequence). V was pared by 0 bases and J by 6 bases, with 15 bases between.

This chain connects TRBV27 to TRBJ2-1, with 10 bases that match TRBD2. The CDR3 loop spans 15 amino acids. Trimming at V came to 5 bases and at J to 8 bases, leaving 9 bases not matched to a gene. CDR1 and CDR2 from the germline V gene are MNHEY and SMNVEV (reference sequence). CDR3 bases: TGTGCCAGCAGTGCCTCTAGCGGGGGATGGGATGAGCAGTTCTTC. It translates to CASSASSGGWDEQFF.

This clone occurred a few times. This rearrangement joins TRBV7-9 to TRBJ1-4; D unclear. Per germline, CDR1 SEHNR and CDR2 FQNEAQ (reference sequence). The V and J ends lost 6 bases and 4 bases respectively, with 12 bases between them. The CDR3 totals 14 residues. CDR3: CASSRAGLNEKLFF. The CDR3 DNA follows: TGTGCCAGCAGTCGCGCTGGGCTTAATGAAAAACTGTTTTTT.

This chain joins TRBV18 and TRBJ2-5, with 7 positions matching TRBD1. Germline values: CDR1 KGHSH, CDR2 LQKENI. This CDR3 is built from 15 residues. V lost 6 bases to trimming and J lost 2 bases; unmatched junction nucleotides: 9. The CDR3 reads CASSPRGGKQETQYF. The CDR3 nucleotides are TGTGCCAGCTCCCCCCGAGGGGGCAAGCAAGAGACCCAGTACTTC.